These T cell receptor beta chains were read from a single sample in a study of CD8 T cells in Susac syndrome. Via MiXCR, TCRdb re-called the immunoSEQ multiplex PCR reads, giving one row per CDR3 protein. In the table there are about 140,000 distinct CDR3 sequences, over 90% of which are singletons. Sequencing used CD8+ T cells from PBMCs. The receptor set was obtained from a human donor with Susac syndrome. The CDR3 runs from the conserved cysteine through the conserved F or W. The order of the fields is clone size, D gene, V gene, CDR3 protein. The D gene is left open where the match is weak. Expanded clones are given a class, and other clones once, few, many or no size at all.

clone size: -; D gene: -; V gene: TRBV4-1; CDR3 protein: CASSRGGTEQFF
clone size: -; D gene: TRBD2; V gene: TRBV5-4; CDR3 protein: CASSLRAGVFETQYF
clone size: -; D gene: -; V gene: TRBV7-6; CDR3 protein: CASSLGVYQPQHF
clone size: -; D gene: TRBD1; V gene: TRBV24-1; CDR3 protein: CATSEQGRQPQHF
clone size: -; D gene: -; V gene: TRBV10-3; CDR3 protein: CAISTTDSPNTEAFF
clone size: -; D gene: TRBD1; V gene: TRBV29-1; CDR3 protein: CSVVRWDSVNEQFF
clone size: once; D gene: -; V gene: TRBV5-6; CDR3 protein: CASSFAGLNQPQHF
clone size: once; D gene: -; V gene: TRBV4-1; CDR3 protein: CASSQVALAKNIQYF
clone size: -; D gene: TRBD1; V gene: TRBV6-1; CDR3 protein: CASTGDRGVQNYGYTF
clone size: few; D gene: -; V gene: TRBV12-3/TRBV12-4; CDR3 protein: CASSLTSDTQYF
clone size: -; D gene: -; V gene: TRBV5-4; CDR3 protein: CASSLRDRTYEQYF
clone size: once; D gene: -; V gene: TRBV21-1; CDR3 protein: CASPTNRAVETQYF
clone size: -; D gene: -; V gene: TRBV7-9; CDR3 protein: CASSSAREPYQPQHF
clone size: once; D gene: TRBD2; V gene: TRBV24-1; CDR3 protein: CATSDLGGTSFNEQFF
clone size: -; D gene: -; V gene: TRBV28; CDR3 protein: CASRGDTILNTEAFF
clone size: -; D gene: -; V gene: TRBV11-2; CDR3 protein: CASSGKNEQFF
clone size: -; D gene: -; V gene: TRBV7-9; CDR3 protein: CASSSKGVPDTQYF
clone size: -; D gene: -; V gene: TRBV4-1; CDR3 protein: CASSLTLGTVYGYTF
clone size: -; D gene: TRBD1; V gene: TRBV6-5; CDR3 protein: CASFGTVGGNYGYTF
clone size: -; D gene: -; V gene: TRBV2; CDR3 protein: CASSEGGSPGVNTEAFF
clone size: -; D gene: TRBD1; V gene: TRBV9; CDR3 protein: CASSAQGAGTEAFF
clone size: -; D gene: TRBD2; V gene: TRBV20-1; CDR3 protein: CSATGGLAGGHISTDTQYF
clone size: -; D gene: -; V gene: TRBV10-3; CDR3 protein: CAMGGPGGGYEQYF
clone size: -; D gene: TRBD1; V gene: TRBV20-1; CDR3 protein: CSVPARTGLETQYF
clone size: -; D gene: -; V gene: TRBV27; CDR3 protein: CASSTVFGTTNTEAFF
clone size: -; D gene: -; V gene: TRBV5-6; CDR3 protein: CASSPQGLNTEAFF
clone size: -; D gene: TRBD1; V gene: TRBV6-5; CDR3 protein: CASSDPGQAQETQYF
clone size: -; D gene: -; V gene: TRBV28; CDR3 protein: CASSLDIRDTGYEQYF
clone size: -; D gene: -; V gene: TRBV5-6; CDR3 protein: CASSLGGSQPQHF
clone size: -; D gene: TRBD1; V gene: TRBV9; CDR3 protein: CASTTGDSVYNEQFF
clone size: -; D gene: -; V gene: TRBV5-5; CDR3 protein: CASSRWGSGNTEAFF
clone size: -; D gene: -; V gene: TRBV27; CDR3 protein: CASSLFGDTQYF
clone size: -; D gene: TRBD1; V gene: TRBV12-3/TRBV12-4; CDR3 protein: CASRGTGASFTDTQYF
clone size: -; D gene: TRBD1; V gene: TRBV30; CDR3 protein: CAWSGQGGGLDYGYTF
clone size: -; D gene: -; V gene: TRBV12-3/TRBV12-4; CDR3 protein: CASSFTFSYGYTF
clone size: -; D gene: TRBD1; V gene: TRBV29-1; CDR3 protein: CSIGTGVNYEQYF
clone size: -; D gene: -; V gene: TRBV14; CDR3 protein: CASSQGEPLYTEAFF
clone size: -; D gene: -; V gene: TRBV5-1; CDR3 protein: CASSPRDSPVDTQYF
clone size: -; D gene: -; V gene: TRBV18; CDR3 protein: CASSPPVGDPYEQYF
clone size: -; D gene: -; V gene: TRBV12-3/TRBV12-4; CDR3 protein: CASTGPVWTEAFF
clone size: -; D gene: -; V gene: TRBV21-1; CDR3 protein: CASSTQGIHQPQHF
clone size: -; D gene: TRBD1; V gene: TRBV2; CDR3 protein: CASSDRTGANTEAFF
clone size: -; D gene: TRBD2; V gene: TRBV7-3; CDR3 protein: CASSPRTSGSDEQFF
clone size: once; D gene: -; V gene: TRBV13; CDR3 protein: CASSLGPLGRTEAFF
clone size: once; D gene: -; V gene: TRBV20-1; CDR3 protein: CSAGAGLGQETQYF
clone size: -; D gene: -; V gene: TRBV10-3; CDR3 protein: CAIRTLSDGDTQYF
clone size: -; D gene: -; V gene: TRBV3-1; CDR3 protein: CASSQERGTPYNEQFF
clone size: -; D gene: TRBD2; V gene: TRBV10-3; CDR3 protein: CATHDGGSSGSNEQFF
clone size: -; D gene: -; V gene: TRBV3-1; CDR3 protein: CASSQGKTYEQYF
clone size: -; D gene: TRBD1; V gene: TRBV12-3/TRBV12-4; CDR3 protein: CASRPGGQGGELFF
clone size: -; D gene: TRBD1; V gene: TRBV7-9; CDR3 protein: CASSPMGDRGLYEQYF
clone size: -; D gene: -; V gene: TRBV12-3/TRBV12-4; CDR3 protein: CASSLGTTEAFF